The 22 T cell receptor beta chains below all came from one sample that was sequenced in a study of blood T cells in healthy people across ages. With a J-beta primer mix and a sample-barcoded 5' primer, a second PCR ran about 7 to 12 cycles. TCRdb analysed the 5' RACE reads with MiXCR anew, one entry per CDR3 protein. The sample records some 1.4 million distinct CDR3 sequences, roughly 40% being singletons. Sequences were obtained from blood. The receptor set was obtained from a woman aged 18-29 years in good health.

In regard to this clonotype: This may come from a read error, since a much larger clone is one base off. The chain carries TRBV5-1 and TRBJ2-7, with D possibly being TRBD1 or TRBD2 (6 bases each). The J call could be wrong; TRBJ2-5 is a better fit for the DNA end. The CDR3 consists of 14 residues. Germline values: CDR1 SGHRS, CDR2 YFSETQ. CDR3 nucleotides: TGCGCCAGCAGCGTGGAGGGGGTTCGAGAGACCCAGTACTTC. Its protein product is CASSVEGVRETQYF.

In this sample, this clonotype turned up a few times. V gene TRBV9 combines with J gene TRBJ2-1, with D possibly being TRBD2 (5 bases). Germline V lookup: CDR1 SGDLS, CDR2 YYNGEE. This CDR3 is 17 amino acids long. V dropped 0 bases and J dropped 6 bases, with 19 bases sitting between them. Here the CDR3 DNA reads TGTGCCAGCAGCGTAGAGATCAGTGGGAGCGTTGGCAATGAGCAGTTCTTC. Protein: CASSVEISGSVGNEQFF.

This clonotype was seen more than once but under ten times. The V and J genes are TRBV13 and TRBJ2-7, with a weak D call TRBD2 (6 bases). CDR3 size: 14 residues. V lost 6 bases to trimming and J lost 2 bases, with 14 bases between them. Per germline, CDR1 PRHDT and CDR2 FYEKMQ (reference sequence). The CDR3 is CASRRRDSPYEQYF. CDR3 DNA: TGTGCCAGCAGACGACGGGACTCACCCTACGAGCAGTACTTC.

This clonotype was observed a handful of times. The chain carries TRBV29-1 and TRBJ1-2, with a tentative D call TRBD1 (5 bases). V lost 8 bases and J 8 bases, leaving 9 bases between the germline ends. Looked up from germline, CDR1 is SQVTM and CDR2 is ANQGSEA. The CDR3 covers 9 residues. The CDR3 nucleotides are TGCAGCTCGACAGAAGGCTACACCTTC. This sequence encodes CSSTEGYTF.

This clonotype has only a few counts. The chain employs TRBV10-3 and TRBJ2-3, with 12 bases fitting TRBD2. CDR1 is ENHRY and CDR2 is SYGVKD in the germline V gene. This CDR3 has 15 amino acids. V dropped 6 bases and J dropped 3; count of bases not matched to a gene: 4. In DNA, the CDR3 is TGTGCCATCAGAGCTAGCGGGGGGGCAACAGATACGCAGTATTTT. Protein product: CAIRASGGATDTQYF.

This clonotype was counted between two and nine times. The gene calls are TRBV10-3 and TRBJ2-6; the D call may be TRBD1 or TRBD2 (5 bases each). The CDR3 length is 15 residues. Per the germline V gene, CDR1 is ENHRY and CDR2 is SYGVKD. Trimming took 4 bases from V and 2 from J, leaving 9 bases between them. The CDR3 loop reads CAISGGMAGANVLTF. CDR3 DNA: TGTGCCATCAGTGGGGGGATGGCTGGGGCCAACGTCCTGACTTTC.

This chain uses TRBV15 with TRBJ1-1; no definite D call. The CDR3 has 15 residues. Germline V gene lookup returns CDR1 LNHNV and CDR2 YYDKDF (reference sequence). V was cut by 0 bases and J by 5 bases, with 13 bases left in between. The CDR3 coding sequence is TGTGCCACCAGCAGAGATACGGGGATTTGGACTGAAGCTTTCTTT. Translated, it gives CATSRDTGIWTEAFF.

In its sample, this clonotype was seen a few times. The chain uses TRBV9 and TRBJ2-1, with TRBD2 matching over 10 bases. The V and J ends lost 3 bases and 6 bases, in that order; junction bases with no gene match: 15. CDR3 length: 18 amino acids. CDR1 and CDR2 (germline): SGDLS, YYNGEE. For the CDR3, the DNA is TGTGCCAGCAGCGCGTGGTCCAGCGGGGGGGCCCCTGGCAATGAGCAGTTCTTC. It encodes CASSAWSSGGAPGNEQFF.

The rearrangement links TRBV15 to TRBJ2-1; 8 positions match TRBD1. The CDR3 is 15 residues long. After removal of 2 bases from V and 9 bases from J, the junction contained 9 bases not matched to a gene. Germline-derived CDR1 and CDR2 are LNHNV and YYDKDF (reference sequence). The CDR3 loop is CATSRRQGSGGEQFF. CDR3 bases: TGTGCCACCAGCAGAAGACAGGGGTCCGGAGGTGAGCAGTTCTTC.

This chain links TRBV2 with TRBJ2-4; D tentatively reads TRBD1 or TRBD2 (5 bases each). The tail of the sequence fits TRBJ2-7 better, so the J call may be wrong. Germline-derived CDR1 and CDR2 are SNHLY and FYNNEI. The CDR3 runs to 14 residues. The CDR3 DNA follows: TGTGCCAGCAGTGGGGACGGTGGTCCCTACGAGCAGTACTTC. It encodes CASSGDGGPYEQYF.

The V gene is TRBV5-5, the J gene TRBJ2-3, with D possibly called TRBD1 or TRBD2 (5 bases each). Germline V gene sequence: CDR1 SGHKS, CDR2 YYEKEE (reference sequence). V lost 4 bases and J 1 base, leaving 16 bases between the germline ends. The CDR3 is 16 amino acids. The CDR3 bases are TGTGCCAGCAGCGCCTATCGGGGCTTCGGCACAGATACGCAGTATTTT. Amino acids: CASSAYRGFGTDTQYF.

The chain uses TRBV12-3 or TRBV12-4 and TRBJ2-2, with 14 bases matching TRBD2. With V trimmed by 3 bases and J by 8 bases, 2 bases remained unmatched. The CDR3 has 15 residues. The CDR3 DNA reads as TGTGCCAGCAGTTTTGGACTAGCGGGGGGTGGGGAGCTGTTTTTT. It specifies CASSFGLAGGGELFF.

This clonotype was seen a few times. The gene calls are TRBV11-2 and TRBJ1-5; 7 bases are a match to TRBD1. Germline V CDR1 and CDR2: SGHAT, FQNNGV. The CDR3 sequence is 18 residues long. V dropped 1 base and J dropped 0; count of bases not matched to a gene: 9. In nucleotides, the CDR3 is TGTGCCAGCAGCTTAGTAAAACCGGGACAGAATAGCAATCAGCCCCAGCATTTT. Translated: CASSLVKPGQNSNQPQHF.

This clonotype was seen a handful of times. The J gene is TRBJ2-7, the V gene TRBV12-3 or TRBV12-4; perhaps TRBD1 as D (5 bases). Between the trimmed V and J ends, which lost 6 bases and 0 bases, there was a span of 21 bases. This CDR3 spans 17 amino acids. In DNA form, the CDR3 reads TGTGCCAGCAGCCCCGACGCTAGGCGTGGGGCCTCCTACGAGCAGTACTTC. This encodes CASSPDARRGASYEQYF.

This clonotype has at least ten counts. The genes are TRBV4-1 and TRBJ1-6; D gene uncertain. In germline, CDR1 is MGHRA, CDR2 YSYEKL. CDR3 length equals 12 residues. The V and J ends lost 4 bases and 5 bases respectively, with 3 bases between them. The CDR3, as DNA: TGCGCCAGCAGCCCTGATAATTCACCCCTCCACTTT. Amino acids: CASSPDNSPLHF.

The chain recombines TRBV11-2 with TRBJ2-5; D might be TRBD1 (6 bases). Germline CDR1 and CDR2: SGHAT and FQNNGV. Trimming stripped 2 bases from V and 1 base from J, with 11 bases between. This CDR3 is 15 amino acids long. The DNA for the CDR3 is TGTGCCAGCAGCTTATCAACAGGGCTCCAAGAGACCCAGTACTTC. Translating it yields CASSLSTGLQETQYF.

The CDR3 spells CSPITDPGAAFF. In DNA, the CDR3 is TGCAGCCCCATAACGGATCCAGGTGCGGCTTTCTTT. The chain combines TRBV29-1 with TRBJ1-1; D call uncertain. The CDR3 has 12 amino acids. From germline, CDR1 is SQVTM and CDR2 ANQGSEA. Trimming removed 8 bases at V and 11 bases at J, with 21 bases between.

This clonotype was found a few times. This chain connects TRBV27 to TRBJ2-3; D call uncertain. The CDR3 runs to 14 residues. The germline CDR1 and CDR2 sequences are MNHEY and SMNVEV (reference sequence). V was pared by 2 bases and J by 7 bases, with 13 bases between. In nucleotides, the CDR3 is TGTGCCAGCAGTTTAGCATTATTGGGAAATACGCAGTATTTT. Translating it yields CASSLALLGNTQYF.

The chain joins TRBV3-1 to TRBJ2-5, with D maybe TRBD1 (6 bases). The J call is doubtful: the DNA matches TRBJ2-7 better. CDR3 length equals 14 residues. Germline V gene data show CDR1 as LGHDT and CDR2 as YNNKEL (reference sequence). The CDR3 loop is CASSPDTGPYEQYF. CDR3 coding DNA: TGTGCCAGCAGCCCCGACACAGGGCCCTACGAGCAGTACTTC.

This clonotype was observed a few times. The chain recombines TRBV9 with TRBJ2-7, with 7 bases that match TRBD2. This CDR3 has 20 amino acids. The germline CDR1 and CDR2 sequences are SGDLS and YYNGEE. The junction had 24 bases not matched to a gene; V was cut back by 1 base and J by 5 bases. CDR3 region: CASSVFPGPHVREDLHEQYF. In DNA, the CDR3 is TGTGCCAGCAGCGTATTCCCGGGACCACACGTACGGGAGGATCTCCACGAGCAGTACTTC.

This clonotype was found a few times. The junction differs from germline at one of its ends, possibly a read error. The chain recombines TRBV27 with TRBJ1-1; D call uncertain. Germline loops: CDR1 MNHEY, CDR2 SMNVEV (reference sequence). This CDR3 contains 16 residues. CDR3 DNA sequence: TGTGCCAGCAGTGCCCAACCCAGAACCCGGAACGCTGAAGCTTTCTTT. Its translation is CASSAQPRTRNAEAFF.

Details on this clonotype: One end of the junction varies from germline; a read error may be responsible. The chain couples TRBV20-1 to TRBJ2-1, with 8 bases matching TRBD2. CDR1 DFQATT and CDR2 SNEGSKA come from the germline V gene (reference sequence). CDR3 size: 15 residues. Here the CDR3 DNA reads TGCAGTGCTACTCCGGGACTAGATTCCTCCAATGAGCAGTTCTTC. Translated: CSATPGLDSSNEQFF.